This T cell receptor (beta chain) was found in a study of blood T cell repertoires in COVID-19. About the study: T cells, B-cell-depleted T cells, or PBMCs supplied cDNA or gDNA.

About this clone: This same CDR3 is encoded by further DNA sequences in the sample.

Methods used by the authors: How many nucleated cells were present was estimated from reference gene primer amplification. Here immunoSEQ multiplex PCR was the method, and the copy in TCRdb shows in-frame clones only, minus some. The V and J calls and clone size are taken from that table; D and trimming were inferred from the DNA. The sample includes a few hundred thousand clones, 82% of them seen just once. With V trimmed by 0 bases and J by 0 bases, 4 bases remained unmatched. The CDR3 covers 16 residues. The germline CDR1 and CDR2 sequences are SGDLS and YYNGEE. This sequence originates from a woman aged 70-85 years with COVID-19, enrolled during active disease. Sequences were obtained from peripheral blood. The V and J genes are TRBV9 and TRBJ2-3; the match to TRBD1 covers 7 bases. The CDR3 region has the DNA TGTGCCAGCAGCGTAGTTGGACAGGCAAGCACAGATACGCAGTATTTT. This sequence encodes CASSVVGQASTDTQYF.